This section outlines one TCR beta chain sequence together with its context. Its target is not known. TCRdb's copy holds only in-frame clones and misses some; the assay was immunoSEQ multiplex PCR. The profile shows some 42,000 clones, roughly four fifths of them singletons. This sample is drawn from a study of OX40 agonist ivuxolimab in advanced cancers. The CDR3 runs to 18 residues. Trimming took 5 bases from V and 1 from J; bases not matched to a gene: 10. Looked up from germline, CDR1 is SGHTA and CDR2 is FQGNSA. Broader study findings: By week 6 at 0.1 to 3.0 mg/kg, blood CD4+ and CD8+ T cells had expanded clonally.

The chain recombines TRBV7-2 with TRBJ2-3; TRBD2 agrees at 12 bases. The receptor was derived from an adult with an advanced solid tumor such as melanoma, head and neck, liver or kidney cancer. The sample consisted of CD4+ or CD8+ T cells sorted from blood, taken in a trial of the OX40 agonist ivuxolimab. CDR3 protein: CASSPGLAGLGGTDTQYF. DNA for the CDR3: TGTGCCAGCAGCCCTGGACTAGCGGGACTGGGGGGCACAGATACGCAGTATTTT.